Listed here are 14 T cell receptor beta chains from one sample, sequenced in a study of cytomegalovirus exposure and HLA in healthy donors. Both 60 Vbeta primers and 13 Jbeta primers went into the PCR. Data came from immunoSEQ multiplex PCR; TCRdb stores just in-frame clones and leaves some out. The sample shows more than 80,000 clones, roughly 82% of them seen only once. The sequenced material came from PBMCs. These receptors were collected from a man aged 45-60 years in good health and CMV-seronegative.

The chain is built from TRBV11-3 and TRBJ2-7; tentative D call: TRBD2 (7 bases). Germline CDR1 and CDR2: SGHNT and YENEEA. The CDR3 has 17 residues. V was trimmed by 0 bases and J by 2 bases, leaving 17 bases between them. The CDR3 sequence is CASSLEAGHASTYEQYV. The CDR3 nucleotides are TGTGCCAGCAGCTTAGAAGCGGGACACGCCTCGACCTACGAGCAGTACGTC.

The V gene is TRBV7-9, the J gene TRBJ2-2; D is undetermined. CDR1 and CDR2 (germline): SEHNR, FQNEAQ (reference sequence). This CDR3 region has 11 residues. Deletions cut 5 bases from V and 5 bases from J, with 3 bases between. The CDR3 spells CASSLTGELFF. The CDR3 DNA reads as TGTGCCAGCAGCCTAACCGGGGAGCTGTTTTTT.

The chain recombines TRBV11-2 with TRBJ1-6; D is ambiguous. This CDR3 is built from 15 residues. In germline, CDR1 is SGHAT, CDR2 FQNNGV. V lost 2 bases and J lost 7, with 12 bases in between. The CDR3 nucleotides are TGTGCCAGCAGCTTATCCCGGTACTTAAATTCACCCCTCCACTTT. It specifies CASSLSRYLNSPLHF.

This rearrangement joins TRBV28 to TRBJ1-4, with unresolved D. CDR3 length: 13 amino acids. CDR1 and CDR2 (germline): MDHEN, SYDVKM. V shed 5 bases and J shed 7 bases, with 11 bases lying between them. This CDR3 reads CASSRPGSEKLFF. The CDR3, as DNA: TGTGCCAGCAGTCGCCCCGGGTCTGAAAAACTGTTTTTT.

This CDR3 reads CSARQETQYF. The DNA of the CDR3 is TGCAGTGCCCGCCAAGAGACCCAGTACTTC. The gene calls are TRBV20-1 and TRBJ2-5; D remains ambiguous. The CDR3 has 10 amino acids. The ends were cut back, 6 bases at V and 1 base at J, with 3 bases in the middle. Germline CDR1 reads DFQATT; CDR2 reads SNEGSKA (reference sequence).

This chain connects TRBV7-3 to TRBJ2-7; 10 nucleotides agree with TRBD1. CDR1 SGHTA and CDR2 FQGTGA come from the germline V gene. The ends lost 5 bases at V and 2 bases at J; junction bases unmatched: 6. CDR3 length: 15 amino acids. The DNA of the CDR3 is TGTGCCAGCAGCAAAGACGGGACAGGGGCCTACGAGCAGTACTTC. Its translation is CASSKDGTGAYEQYF. Supplemented by reference TRBV7-3 and TRBJ2-7, the full variable domain reads GAGVSQTPSNKVTEKGKYVELRCDPISGHTALYWYRQSLGQGPEFLIYFQGTGAADDSGLPNDRFFAVRPEGSVSTLKIQRTERGDSAVYLCASSKDGTGAYEQYFGPGTRLTVT.

This chain links TRBV14 with TRBJ2-2, with D unresolved. V lost 2 bases and J 1 base, leaving 11 bases between the germline ends. Germline V lookup: CDR1 SGHDN, CDR2 FVKESK. The length of the CDR3 is 16 residues. The DNA of the CDR3 is TGTGCCAGCAGCCAACTGCTTCCAGGGAACACCGGGGAGCTGTTTTTT. Amino acid sequence: CASSQLLPGNTGELFF.

This clone has more than one count but fewer than ten. The rearrangement joins TRBV6-7 to TRBJ1-1, with 8 positions matching TRBD1. TRBV6-7 is an open reading frame whose function is uncertain. The CDR3 consists of 13 residues. The V gene end was trimmed by 2 bases and the J gene end by 7 bases; junction bases not matched to a gene: 3. CDR3 region: CASSYPGTGEAFF. The DNA for the CDR3 is TGTGCCAGCAGTTACCCCGGGACAGGTGAAGCTTTCTTT.

This chain connects TRBV7-6 to TRBJ2-7, with D tentatively TRBD2 (6 bases). This CDR3 comprises 13 residues. Germline V gene sequence: CDR1 SGHVS, CDR2 FNYEAQ. V was trimmed by 3 bases and J by 1 base, leaving 7 bases between them. For the CDR3, the DNA is TGTGCCAGCAGCTTTGCGGGGTCCTACGAGCAGTACTTC. Protein product: CASSFAGSYEQYF.

This chain connects TRBV19 to TRBJ1-2, with TRBD1 matching over 8 bases. CDR3 length: 14 residues. Trimming took 3 bases from V and 6 from J; bases not matched to a gene: 6. Germline CDR1 and CDR2: LNHDA and SQIVND (reference sequence). The CDR3, as DNA: TGTGCCAGTAGTATGGTACAGGGGGAGGATGGCTACACCTTC. This codes for CASSMVQGEDGYTF. The full variable domain, rest sourced from reference TRBV19 and TRBJ1-2, is DGGITQSPKYLFRKEGQNVTLSCEQNLNHDAMYWYRQDPGQGLRLIYYSQIVNDFQKGDIAEGYSVSREKKESFPLTVTSAQKNPTAFYLCASSMVQGEDGYTFGSGTRLTVV.

This chain uses TRBV14 with TRBJ2-1, with D maybe TRBD1 (7 bases). The germline V gene has CDR1 SGHDN and CDR2 FVKESK. The CDR3 contains 14 residues. The V gene lost 6 bases and the J gene lost 2 bases, with 11 bases spanning the gap. CDR3 in amino acids: CASRGGGTYNEQFF. CDR3 sequence (DNA): TGTGCCAGCAGAGGGGGCGGGACCTACAATGAGCAGTTCTTC.

This CDR3 reads CSAGTGGMETQYF. In DNA, the CDR3 is TGCAGCGCAGGGACAGGGGGCATGGAGACCCAGTACTTC. This sequence joins TRBV29-1 and TRBJ2-5; 12 nucleotides agree with TRBD1. The CDR3 is 13 residues long. The V and J ends lost 7 bases and 5 bases, in that order; junction bases with no gene match: 5. Germline loops: CDR1 SQVTM, CDR2 ANQGSEA.

V is TRBV21-1 and J is TRBJ2-7; TRBD2 is taken as the D call from the table, unchecked against the DNA. TRBV21-1 is deemed a pseudogene. The CDR3 runs to 10 residues. CDR3 amino acids: CARIPGEQYF. CDR3 DNA: TGTGCCAGAATACCCGGGGAGCAGTACTTC.

The chain combines TRBV9 with TRBJ2-7; possible D gene TRBD1, 6 bases. Germline CDR1 and CDR2: SGDLS and YYNGEE. This CDR3 comprises 13 residues. The germline V and J ends were trimmed by 3 bases and 8 bases, with 15 bases remaining between them. DNA for the CDR3: TGTGCCAGCAGCGCAACCACCGGGACACAGCAGTACGTC. Translated, it gives CASSATTGTQQYV.